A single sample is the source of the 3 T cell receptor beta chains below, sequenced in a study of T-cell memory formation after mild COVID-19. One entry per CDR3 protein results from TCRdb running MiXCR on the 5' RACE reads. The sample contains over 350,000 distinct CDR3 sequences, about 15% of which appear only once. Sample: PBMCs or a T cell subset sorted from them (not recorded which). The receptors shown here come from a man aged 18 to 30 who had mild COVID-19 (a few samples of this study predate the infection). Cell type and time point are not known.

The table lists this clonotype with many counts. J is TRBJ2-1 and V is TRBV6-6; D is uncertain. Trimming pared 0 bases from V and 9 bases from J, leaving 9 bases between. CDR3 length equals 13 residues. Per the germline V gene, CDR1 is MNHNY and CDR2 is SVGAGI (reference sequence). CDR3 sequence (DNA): TGTGCCAGCAGTTACTCTGGGGTTACTGAGCAGTTCTTC. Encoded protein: CASSYSGVTEQFF.

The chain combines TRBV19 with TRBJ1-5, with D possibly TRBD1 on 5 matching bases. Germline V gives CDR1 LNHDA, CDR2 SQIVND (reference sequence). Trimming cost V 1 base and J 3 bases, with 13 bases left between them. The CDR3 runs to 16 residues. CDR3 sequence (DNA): TGTGCCAGTAGTATAGCCCCAGACAGTTACAATCAGCCCCAGCATTTT. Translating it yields CASSIAPDSYNQPQHF.

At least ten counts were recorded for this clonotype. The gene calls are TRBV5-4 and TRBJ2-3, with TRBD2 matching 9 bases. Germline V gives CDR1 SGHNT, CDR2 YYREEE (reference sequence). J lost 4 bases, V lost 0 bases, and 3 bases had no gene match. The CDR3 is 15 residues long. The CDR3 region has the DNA TGTGCCAGCAGCTTGGGCGGGGGGGCCGCAGATACGCAGTATTTT. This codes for CASSLGGGAADTQYF. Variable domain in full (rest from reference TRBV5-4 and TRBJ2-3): ETGVTQSPTHLIKTRGQQVTLRCSSQSGHNTVSWYQQALGQGPQFIFQYYREEENGRGNFPPRFSGLQFPNYSSELNVNALELDDSALYLCASSLGGGAADTQYFGPGTRLTVL.